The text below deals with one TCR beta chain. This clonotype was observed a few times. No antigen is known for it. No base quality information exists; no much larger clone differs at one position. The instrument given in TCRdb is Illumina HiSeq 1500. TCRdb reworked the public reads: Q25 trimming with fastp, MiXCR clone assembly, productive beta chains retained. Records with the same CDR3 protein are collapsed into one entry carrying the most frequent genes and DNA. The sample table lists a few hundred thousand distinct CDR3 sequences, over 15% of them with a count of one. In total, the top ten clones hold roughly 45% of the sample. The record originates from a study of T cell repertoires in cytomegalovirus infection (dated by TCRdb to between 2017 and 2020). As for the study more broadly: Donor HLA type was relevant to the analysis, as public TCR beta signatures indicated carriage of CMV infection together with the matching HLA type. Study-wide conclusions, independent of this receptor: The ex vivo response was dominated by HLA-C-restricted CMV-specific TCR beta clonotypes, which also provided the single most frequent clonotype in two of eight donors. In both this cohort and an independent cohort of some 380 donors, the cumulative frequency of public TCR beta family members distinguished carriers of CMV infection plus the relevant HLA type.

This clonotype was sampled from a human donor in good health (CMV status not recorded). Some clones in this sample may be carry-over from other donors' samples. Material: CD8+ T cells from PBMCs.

CDR3 protein: CASSLGRGGNEQYF. The nucleotides are TGTGCCAGCAGCTTAGGCAGGGGAGGGAACGAGCAGTACTTC. This chain joins TRBV13 to TRBJ2-7; a weak D assignment points to TRBD2 (7 bases agree). Inclusive of the bounding cysteine and phenylalanine, the CDR3 is 14 residues long. CDR3 DNA is the only sequence kept; it has 42 bases, read in frame from the first base. The germline V gene (reference sequence) gives CDR1 as PRHDT and CDR2 as FYEKMQ. The junction shows trimming of 0 bases on V and 5 bases on J, plus 11 bases between the germline ends.